This T cell receptor (beta chain) was retrieved from a study of T cell repertoires in cytomegalovirus infection. This clonotype was detected only a few times. The antigen remains unidentified. V trimming: 2 bases; J trimming: 1 base; junction bases outside the gene matches: 2. The CDR3 totals 16 residues. Germline V gene data show CDR1 as MGHRA and CDR2 as YSYEKL. TCRdb called the reads again in MiXCR, with one record for every CDR3 protein. The sample yields approximately 990,000 distinct CDR3 sequences, under 40% seen once. The chain uses TRBV4-1 and TRBJ2-1, with 10 bases fitting TRBD2. Here the sequenced sample was cultured CD8+ T cells from PBMCs, taken from culture after CMV antigen stimulation. The receptor comes from a human donor in good health (CMV status not recorded). Some clones in this sample may be carry-over from other donors' samples. CDR3 region: CASSQLAGVSYNEQFF. The CDR3 nucleotides are TGCGCCAGCAGCCAACTAGCGGGGGTGTCCTACAATGAGCAGTTCTTC.